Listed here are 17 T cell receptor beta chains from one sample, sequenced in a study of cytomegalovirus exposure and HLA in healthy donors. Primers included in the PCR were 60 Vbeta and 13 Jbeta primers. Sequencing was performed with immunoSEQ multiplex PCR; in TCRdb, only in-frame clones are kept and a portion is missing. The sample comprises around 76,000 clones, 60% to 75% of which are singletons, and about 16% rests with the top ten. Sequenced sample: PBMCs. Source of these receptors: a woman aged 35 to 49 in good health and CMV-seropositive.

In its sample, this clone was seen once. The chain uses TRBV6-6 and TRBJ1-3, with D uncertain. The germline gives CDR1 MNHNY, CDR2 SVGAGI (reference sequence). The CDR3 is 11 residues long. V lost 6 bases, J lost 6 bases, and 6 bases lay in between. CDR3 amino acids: CASRTANTIYF. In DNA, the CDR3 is TGTGCCAGCAGAACAGCAAACACCATATATTTT.

CDR3 in DNA: TGCGCCAGCAGCCAAGCAGGGGGTCGATATGGCTACACCTTC. Translating gives CASSQAGGRYGYTF. The chain joins TRBV4-3 to TRBJ1-2, with 7 bases lining up with TRBD1. The CDR3 has 14 amino acids. The V gene end was trimmed by 1 base and the J gene end by 5 bases; junction bases not matched to a gene: 4. Germline V gene lookup returns CDR1 LGHNA and CDR2 YSLEER.

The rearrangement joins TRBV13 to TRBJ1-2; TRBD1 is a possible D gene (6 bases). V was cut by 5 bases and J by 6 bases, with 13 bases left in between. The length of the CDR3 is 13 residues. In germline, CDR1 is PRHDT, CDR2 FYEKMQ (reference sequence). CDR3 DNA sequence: TGTGCCAGCAGCGTGCCAGGGGCCCATGGCTACACCTTC. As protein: CASSVPGAHGYTF.

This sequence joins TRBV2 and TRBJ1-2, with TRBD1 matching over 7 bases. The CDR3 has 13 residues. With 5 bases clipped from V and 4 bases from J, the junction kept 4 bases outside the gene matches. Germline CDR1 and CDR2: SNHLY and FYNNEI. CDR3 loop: CASSIRDSYGYTF. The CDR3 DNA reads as TGTGCCAGCAGTATCCGGGACAGCTATGGCTACACCTTC. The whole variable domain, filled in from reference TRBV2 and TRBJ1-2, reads EPEVTQTPSHQVTQMGQEVILRCVPISNHLYFYWYRQILGQKVEFLVSFYNNEISEKSEIFDDQFSVERPDGSNFTLKIRSTKLEDSAMYFCASSIRDSYGYTFGSGTRLTVV.

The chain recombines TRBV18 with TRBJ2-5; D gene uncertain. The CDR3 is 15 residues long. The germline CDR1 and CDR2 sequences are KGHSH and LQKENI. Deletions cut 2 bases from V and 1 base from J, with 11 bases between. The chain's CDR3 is CASSPIREAQETQYF. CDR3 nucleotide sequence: TGTGCCAGCTCACCAATTAGAGAGGCCCAAGAGACCCAGTACTTC. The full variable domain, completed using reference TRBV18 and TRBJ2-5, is NAGVMQNPRHLVRRRGQEARLRCSPMKGHSHVYWYRQLPEEGLKFMVYLQKENIIDESGMPKERFSAEFPKEGPSILRIQQVVRGDSAAYFCASSPIREAQETQYFGPGTRLLVL.

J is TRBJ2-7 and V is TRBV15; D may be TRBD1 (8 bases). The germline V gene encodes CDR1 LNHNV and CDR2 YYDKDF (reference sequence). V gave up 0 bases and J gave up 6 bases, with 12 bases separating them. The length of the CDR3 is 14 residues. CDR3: CATSRDTGGGEQYF. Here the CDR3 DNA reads TGTGCCACCAGCAGAGATACAGGGGGGGGCGAGCAGTACTTC.

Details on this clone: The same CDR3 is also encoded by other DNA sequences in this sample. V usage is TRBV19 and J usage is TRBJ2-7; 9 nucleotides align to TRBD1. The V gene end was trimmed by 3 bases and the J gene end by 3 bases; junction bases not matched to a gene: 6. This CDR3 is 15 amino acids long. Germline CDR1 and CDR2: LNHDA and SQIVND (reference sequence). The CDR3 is CASSIPGQGLYEQYF. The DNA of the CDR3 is TGTGCCAGTAGTATCCCGGGACAGGGTCTCTACGAGCAGTACTTC.

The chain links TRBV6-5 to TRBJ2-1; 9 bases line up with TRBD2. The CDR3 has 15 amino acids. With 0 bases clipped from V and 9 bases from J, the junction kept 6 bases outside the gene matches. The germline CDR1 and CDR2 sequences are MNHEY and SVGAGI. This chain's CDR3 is CASSYSIAGEGEQFF. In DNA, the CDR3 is TGTGCCAGCAGTTACTCTATAGCGGGAGAGGGTGAGCAGTTCTTC.

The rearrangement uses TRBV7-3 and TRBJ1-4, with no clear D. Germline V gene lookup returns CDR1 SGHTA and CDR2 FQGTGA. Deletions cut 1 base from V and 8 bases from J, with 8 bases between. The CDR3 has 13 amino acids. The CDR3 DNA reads TGTGCCAGCAGCTTAAGGGCTGGGGAAAAACTGTTTTTT. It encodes CASSLRAGEKLFF. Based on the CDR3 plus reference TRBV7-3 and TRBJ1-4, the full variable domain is GAGVSQTPSNKVTEKGKYVELRCDPISGHTALYWYRQSLGQGPEFLIYFQGTGAADDSGLPNDRFFAVRPEGSVSTLKIQRTERGDSAVYLCASSLRAGEKLFFGSGTQLSVL.

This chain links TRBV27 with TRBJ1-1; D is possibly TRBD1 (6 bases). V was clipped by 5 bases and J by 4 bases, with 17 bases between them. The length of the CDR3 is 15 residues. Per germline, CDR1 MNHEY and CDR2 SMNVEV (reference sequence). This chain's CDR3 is CASSGLTGSFTEAFF. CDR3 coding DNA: TGTGCCAGCAGTGGATTAACAGGGAGCTTCACTGAAGCTTTCTTT.

CDR3 bases: TGCGCCAGCAGCCGAGAGCCACGACAGGGGGTGACGGGAGAGCAGTACTTC. Protein product: CASSREPRQGVTGEQYF. This rearrangement joins TRBV4-1 to TRBJ2-7; 9 bases match TRBD1. The CDR3 spans 17 residues. Germline V lookup: CDR1 MGHRA, CDR2 YSYEKL. V dropped 4 bases and J dropped 7; count of bases not matched to a gene: 17.

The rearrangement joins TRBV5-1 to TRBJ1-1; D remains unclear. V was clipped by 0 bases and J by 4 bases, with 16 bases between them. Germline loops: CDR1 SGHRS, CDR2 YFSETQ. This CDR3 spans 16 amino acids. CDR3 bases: TGCGCCAGCAGCTTGGCCCACGGTGGTTCGGGCACTGAAGCTTTCTTT. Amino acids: CASSLAHGGSGTEAFF. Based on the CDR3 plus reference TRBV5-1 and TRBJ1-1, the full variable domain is KAGVTQTPRYLIKTRGQQVTLSCSPISGHRSVSWYQQTPGQGLQFLFEYFSETQRNKGNFPGRFSGRQFSNSRSEMNVSTLELGDSALYLCASSLAHGGSGTEAFFGQGTRLTVV.

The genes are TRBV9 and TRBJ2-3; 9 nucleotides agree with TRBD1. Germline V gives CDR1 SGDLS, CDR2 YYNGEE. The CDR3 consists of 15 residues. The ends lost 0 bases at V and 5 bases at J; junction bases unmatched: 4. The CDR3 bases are TGTGCCAGCAGCGTAGCGGGACAGGGAGTAGATACGCAGTATTTT. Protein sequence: CASSVAGQGVDTQYF.

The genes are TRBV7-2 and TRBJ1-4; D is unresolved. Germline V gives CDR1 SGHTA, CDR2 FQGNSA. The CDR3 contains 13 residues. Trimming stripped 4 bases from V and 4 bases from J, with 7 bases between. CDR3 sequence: CASSYRGNEKLFF. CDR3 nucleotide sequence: TGTGCCAGCAGCTATCGGGGTAATGAAAAACTGTTTTTT.

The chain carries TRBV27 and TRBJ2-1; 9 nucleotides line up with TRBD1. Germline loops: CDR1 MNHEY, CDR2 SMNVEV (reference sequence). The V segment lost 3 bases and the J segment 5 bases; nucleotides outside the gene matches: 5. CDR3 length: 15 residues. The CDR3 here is CASSFVGTGNNEQFF. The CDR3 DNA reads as TGTGCCAGCAGTTTCGTCGGGACAGGGAACAATGAGCAGTTCTTC.

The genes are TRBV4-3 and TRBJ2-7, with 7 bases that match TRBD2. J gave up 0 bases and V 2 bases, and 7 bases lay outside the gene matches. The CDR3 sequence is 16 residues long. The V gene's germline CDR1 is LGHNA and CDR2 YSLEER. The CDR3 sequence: CASSQLSGELSYEQYF. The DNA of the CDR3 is TGCGCCAGCAGCCAACTAAGCGGGGAGCTCTCCTACGAGCAGTACTTC.

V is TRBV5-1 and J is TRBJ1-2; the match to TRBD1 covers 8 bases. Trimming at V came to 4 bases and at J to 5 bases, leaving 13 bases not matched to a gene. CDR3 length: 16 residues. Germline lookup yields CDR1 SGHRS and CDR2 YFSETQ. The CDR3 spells CASSTGIYRGWYGYTF. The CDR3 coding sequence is TGCGCCAGCAGCACGGGGATCTACAGGGGGTGGTATGGCTACACCTTC.